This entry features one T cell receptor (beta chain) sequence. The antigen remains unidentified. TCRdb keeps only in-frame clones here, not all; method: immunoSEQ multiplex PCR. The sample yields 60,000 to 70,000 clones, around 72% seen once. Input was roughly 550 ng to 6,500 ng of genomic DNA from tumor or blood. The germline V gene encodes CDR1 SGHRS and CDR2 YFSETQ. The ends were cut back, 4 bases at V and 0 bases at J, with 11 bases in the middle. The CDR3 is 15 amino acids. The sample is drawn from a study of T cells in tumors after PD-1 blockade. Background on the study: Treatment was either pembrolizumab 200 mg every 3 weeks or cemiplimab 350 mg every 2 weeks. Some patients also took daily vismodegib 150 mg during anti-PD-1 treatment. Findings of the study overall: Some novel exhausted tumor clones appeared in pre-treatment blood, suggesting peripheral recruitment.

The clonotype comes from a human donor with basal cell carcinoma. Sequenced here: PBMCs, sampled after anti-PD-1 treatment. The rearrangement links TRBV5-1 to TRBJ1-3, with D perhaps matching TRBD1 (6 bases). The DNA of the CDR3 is TGCGCCAGCAGCGTACAGGGCCTCTCTGGAAACACCATATATTTT. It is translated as CASSVQGLSGNTIYF.